A selection of T cell receptor beta chains follows, all from one sample in a study of vaccination effects on CD4 cells after COVID-19. Clones were read by immunoSEQ multiplex PCR, and TCRdb kept only the in-frame ones, dropping some. The sample contains roughly 48,000 clones, over 50% of which appear only once. No antigens are known for them. Source: CD4+ T cells from PBMCs cultured without peptide, taken before COVID-19 vaccination. The receptors come from a human donor who received a COVID-19 vaccine. Both conserved end residues are part of each CDR3. Fields, in order: clone size, V gene, J gene, D gene, CDR3 protein, CDR3 DNA. A D gene is named only where the DNA matches it firmly. Some rows mark clone size as missing; the rest say once, few, many or name a class of expanded clone.

.	TRBV7-2	TRBJ2-1	.	CASSLLRELKYNEQFF	TGTGCCAGCAGCTTATTGAGGGAGCTGAAATACAATGAGCAGTTCTTC
.	TRBV9	TRBJ2-3	.	CASSVDPLAGDTQYF	TGTGCCAGCAGCGTAGACCCCCTGGCGGGAGATACGCAGTATTTT
.	TRBV7-2	TRBJ2-7	TRBD2	CASSLFTAGGFYEQYF	TGTGCCAGCAGCTTATTCACGGCGGGAGGCTTTTACGAGCAGTACTTC
.	TRBV5-1	TRBJ2-3	TRBD1	CASSRLPPDRGRIAQDTQYF	TGCGCCAGCAGCCGATTGCCCCCGGACAGGGGGCGCATTGCCCAAGATACGCAGTATTTT
.	TRBV5-4	TRBJ2-1	TRBD2	CASSLASGGARNEQFF	TGTGCCAGCAGCTTGGCTAGCGGGGGGGCCAGGAATGAGCAGTTCTTC
.	TRBV19	TRBJ1-5	.	CASSNTGTSNQPQHF	TGTGCCAGTAGTAATACAGGGACTAGCAATCAGCCCCAGCATTTT
.	TRBV6-2/TRBV6-3	TRBJ1-4	.	CASSYGFLQTNEKLFF	TGTGCCAGCAGTTACGGTTTTCTGCAAACTAATGAAAAACTGTTTTTT
.	TRBV6-1	TRBJ1-4	TRBD1	CASSVQRQGAPTNEKLFF	TGTGCCAGCAGTGTTCAAAGACAGGGGGCGCCGACTAATGAAAAACTGTTTTTT
.	TRBV9	TRBJ1-5	TRBD1	CASSKGQGKNQPQHF	TGTGCCAGCAGCAAGGGACAGGGTAAGAATCAGCCCCAGCATTTT
.	TRBV2	TRBJ2-7	.	CASSPGWDVLAEQYF	TGTGCCAGCAGCCCTGGGTGGGACGTCTTGGCCGAGCAGTACTTC
.	TRBV6-5	TRBJ1-5	.	CASRPDLMGNQPQHF	TGTGCCAGCAGGCCCGACCTTATGGGCAATCAGCCCCAGCATTTT
.	TRBV2	TRBJ2-1	.	CASSYTWSNEQFF	TGTGCCAGCAGTTACACATGGTCCAATGAGCAGTTCTTC
.	TRBV3-1/TRBV3-2	TRBJ2-5	.	CASSPPSAGETQYF	TGTGCCAGCAGCCCCCCTTCGGCCGGGGAGACCCAGTACTTC
once	TRBV28	TRBJ1-6	.	CASMASYNSPLHF	TGTGCCAGCATGGCATCCTATAATTCACCCCTCCACTTT
once	TRBV5-1	TRBJ1-1	TRBD1	CASSLARQGRGTEAFF	TGCGCCAGCAGCTTGGCTCGACAGGGGCGTGGGACTGAAGCTTTCTTT
once	TRBV19	TRBJ1-1	.	CASSMRNTEAFF	TGTGCCAGTAGTATGCGGAACACTGAAGCTTTCTTT
.	TRBV18	TRBJ1-3	.	CASSPRLGQASSGNTIYF	TGTGCCAGCTCACCGAGGCTGGGGCAGGCGAGCTCTGGAAACACCATATATTTT
.	TRBV2	TRBJ2-1	TRBD1	CASGTEGYNEQFF	TGTGCCAGTGGGACAGAGGGCTACAATGAGCAGTTCTTC
.	TRBV7-2	TRBJ1-4	.	CASSPGAGAATNEKLFF	TGTGCCAGCAGCCCTGGGGCGGGGGCGGCAACTAATGAAAAACTGTTTTTT
.	TRBV11-3	TRBJ2-3	TRBD1	CASSFGTATQYF	TGTGCCAGCAGCTTCGGGACAGCGACGCAGTATTTT
few	TRBV16	TRBJ1-5	.	CASSPVGGGGNQPQHF	TGTGCCAGCAGCCCGGTCGGGGGTGGAGGCAATCAGCCCCAGCATTTT
.	TRBV5-6	TRBJ1-5	.	CASSTAGRDDQPQHF	TGTGCCAGCAGCACCGCCGGCCGTGACGATCAGCCCCAGCATTTT
.	TRBV7-2	TRBJ2-2	.	CASSLDPNTGELFF	TGTGCCAGCAGCTTGGACCCGAACACCGGGGAGCTGTTTTTT
.	TRBV5-1	TRBJ1-1	.	CASSLDPIGYGNTEAFF	TGCGCCAGCAGTTTGGACCCTATAGGTTATGGTAACACTGAAGCTTTCTTT
few	TRBV11-2	TRBJ2-7	TRBD2	CASSRDYQTYEQYF	TGTGCCAGCAGCCGGGACTACCAAACCTACGAGCAGTACTTC
.	TRBV7-9	TRBJ2-7	.	CASSLVQAGGEQYF	TGTGCCAGCAGCTTAGTCCAGGCAGGAGGCGAGCAGTACTTC
few	TRBV18	TRBJ2-2	.	CASSLNTGELFF	TGTGCCAGCTCACTTAACACCGGGGAGCTGTTTTTT
.	TRBV2	TRBJ1-2	.	CASSQTNPGSVGYTF	TGTGCCAGCAGTCAAACCAATCCGGGGAGCGTGGGCTACACCTTC
.	TRBV5-1	TRBJ1-2	TRBD1	CASSRDRGHGYTF	TGCGCCAGCAGCCGGGACAGGGGGCATGGCTACACCTTC
.	TRBV12-3/TRBV12-4	TRBJ2-5	TRBD1	CASRRDSRETQYF	TGTGCCAGCCGCCGGGACAGCCGAGAGACCCAGTACTTC
few	TRBV2	TRBJ1-1	TRBD1	CASSQGALNTEAFF	TGTGCCAGCAGCCAGGGGGCTCTGAACACTGAAGCTTTCTTT
.	TRBV2	TRBJ1-1	.	CASSEQLNTEAFF	TGTGCCAGCAGCGAACAGCTGAACACTGAAGCTTTCTTT
.	TRBV3-1/TRBV3-2	TRBJ1-1	.	CASSFGRQASTEAFF	TGTGCCAGCAGCTTTGGGAGACAGGCTTCCACTGAAGCTTTCTTT
.	TRBV3-1/TRBV3-2	TRBJ1-3	.	CASSQGLGNTIYF	TGTGCCAGCAGCCAGGGGCTAGGAAACACCATATATTTT
.	TRBV7-9	TRBJ1-1	TRBD1	CASSVGTGGTEAFF	TGTGCCAGCAGCGTAGGGACAGGGGGCACTGAAGCTTTCTTT
.	TRBV5-1	TRBJ1-4	.	CASSLRGGGFANEKLFF	TGCGCCAGCAGCTTGCGGGGCGGCGGGTTCGCTAATGAAAAACTGTTTTTT
.	TRBV28	TRBJ2-5	.	CASSLSGWETQYF	TGTGCCAGCAGTTTAAGCGGGTGGGAGACCCAGTACTTC
.	TRBV7-9	TRBJ1-6	TRBD1	CASSPTGTDFNSPLHF	TGTGCCAGCAGCCCGACCGGGACAGACTTTAATTCACCCCTCCACTTT
.	TRBV12-5	TRBJ1-5	.	CASGLGTSQPQHF	TGTGCTAGTGGTTTGGGTACCAGCCAGCCCCAGCATTTT
.	TRBV29-1	TRBJ2-1	.	CSVEPGAGGEQFF	TGCAGCGTTGAACCCGGGGCGGGTGGTGAGCAGTTCTTC